Listed below are T cell receptor beta chains from one sample, sequenced in a study of control samples from healthy donors and cancer patients. The assay was immunoSEQ multiplex PCR, and TCRdb's table has in-frame clones only and misses some. The sample yields roughly 130,000 clones, approximately 90% seen once. The sequenced sample was blood. All receptors derive from a man aged 18 to 30 in good health. Both conserved end residues are part of each CDR3. The D gene is left open where the match is weak. Size is stated for part of the rows, as once, few or many counts, or as a class when the clone is expanded.

TRBV28,12,.,.,TRBJ2-7,CASSSTVYEQYF,TGTGCCAGCAGTTCGACAGTTTACGAGCAGTACTTC
TRBV3-1/TRBV3-2,14,.,.,TRBJ2-3,CASSPLLDTDTQYF,TGTGCCAGCAGCCCCCTCTTGGACACAGATACGCAGTATTTT
TRBV24-1,14,.,once,TRBJ1-5,CATSDLLDNQPQHF,TGTGCCACCAGTGATTTGTTAGATAATCAGCCCCAGCATTTT
TRBV25-1,15,.,once,TRBJ1-3,CASSDLRVSGNTIYF,TGTGCCAGCAGTGATCTCAGAGTCTCTGGAAACACCATATATTTT
TRBV11-2,11,.,.,TRBJ2-1,CASSLPLEQFF,TGTGCCAGCAGCTTACCGTTGGAGCAGTTCTTC
TRBV30,14,TRBD1,.,TRBJ1-4,CAWSVQGAREKLFF,TGTGCCTGGAGTGTACAGGGGGCGCGAGAAAAACTGTTTTTT
TRBV12-3/TRBV12-4,11,.,.,TRBJ1-3,CASSLVRDLYF,TGTGCCAGCAGTTTGGTCCGGGACTTATATTTT
TRBV9,15,TRBD1,.,TRBJ2-3,CASSVGTGPTDTQYF,TGTGCCAGCAGCGTAGGGACAGGTCCCACAGATACGCAGTATTTT
TRBV3-1/TRBV3-2,18,TRBD1,.,TRBJ1-2,CASSQDRQGAHLNYGYTF,TGTGCCAGCAGCCAAGATAGGCAGGGGGCCCACCTAAACTATGGCTACACCTTC
TRBV7-7,15,.,.,TRBJ2-3,CASSLGVGVTDTQYF,TGTGCTAGCAGCCTGGGGGTGGGAGTGACAGATACGCAGTATTTT
TRBV2,14,.,.,TRBJ1-2,CAGLGQASNYGYTF,TGTGCCGGATTAGGGCAGGCCTCTAACTATGGCTACACCTTC
TRBV5-1,14,.,.,TRBJ2-7,CASSLAVGFYEQYF,TGCGCCAGCAGCTTGGCCGTAGGGTTCTACGAGCAGTACTTC
TRBV7-9,12,.,.,TRBJ2-7,CASSSPAYEQYF,TGTGCCAGCAGCTCCCCAGCCTACGAGCAGTACTTC
TRBV28,12,.,.,TRBJ1-1,CASSRDVTEAFF,TGTGCCAGCAGCAGGGACGTCACTGAAGCTTTCTTT
TRBV3-1/TRBV3-2,16,.,.,TRBJ1-1,CASSQDLAPGNTEAFF,TGTGCCAGCAGCCAAGATTTAGCCCCCGGGAACACTGAAGCTTTCTTT
TRBV5-4,12,.,.,TRBJ2-1,CASSFSMGEQFF,TGTGCCAGCAGCTTTTCTATGGGGGAGCAGTTCTTC
TRBV6-1,16,.,.,TRBJ2-3,CASSERGGLSTDTQYF,TGTGCCAGCAGTGAAAGGGGGGGGCTCTCCACAGATACGCAGTATTTT
TRBV6-5,14,TRBD1,.,TRBJ2-7,CASSLRQGAYEQYF,TGTGCCAGCAGCTTGCGACAGGGGGCCTACGAGCAGTACTTC
TRBV24-1,12,.,.,TRBJ1-3,CAAGPDMDTIYF,TGTGCCGCCGGTCCCGATATGGACACCATATATTTT
TRBV2,15,TRBD2,.,TRBJ2-5,CASKDGGGAQETQYF,TGTGCCAGCAAGGATGGGGGGGGAGCCCAAGAGACCCAGTACTTC
TRBV9,17,TRBD1,.,TRBJ1-5,CASSGSPDRGGNQPQHF,TGTGCCAGCAGCGGAAGCCCGGACAGGGGGGGGAATCAGCCCCAGCATTTT
TRBV20-1,10,.,.,TRBJ1-1,CSAIDTEAFF,TGCAGTGCGATTGACACTGAAGCTTTCTTT
TRBV10-1,13,.,once,TRBJ2-4,CARDKNHRETQYF,TGCGCCAGAGATAAGAATCACAGGGAGACTCAGTACTTC
TRBV10-3,13,.,.,TRBJ2-5,CAISADAQETQYF,TGTGCCATCAGTGCGGATGCTCAAGAGACCCAGTACTTC
TRBV9,15,.,.,TRBJ1-2,CASSVVADSNYGYTF,TGTGCCAGCAGCGTAGTTGCGGATAGTAACTATGGCTACACCTTC
TRBV7-3,13,.,.,TRBJ1-5,CASSLSINQPQHF,TGTGCCAGCAGCTTATCCATTAATCAGCCCCAGCATTTT